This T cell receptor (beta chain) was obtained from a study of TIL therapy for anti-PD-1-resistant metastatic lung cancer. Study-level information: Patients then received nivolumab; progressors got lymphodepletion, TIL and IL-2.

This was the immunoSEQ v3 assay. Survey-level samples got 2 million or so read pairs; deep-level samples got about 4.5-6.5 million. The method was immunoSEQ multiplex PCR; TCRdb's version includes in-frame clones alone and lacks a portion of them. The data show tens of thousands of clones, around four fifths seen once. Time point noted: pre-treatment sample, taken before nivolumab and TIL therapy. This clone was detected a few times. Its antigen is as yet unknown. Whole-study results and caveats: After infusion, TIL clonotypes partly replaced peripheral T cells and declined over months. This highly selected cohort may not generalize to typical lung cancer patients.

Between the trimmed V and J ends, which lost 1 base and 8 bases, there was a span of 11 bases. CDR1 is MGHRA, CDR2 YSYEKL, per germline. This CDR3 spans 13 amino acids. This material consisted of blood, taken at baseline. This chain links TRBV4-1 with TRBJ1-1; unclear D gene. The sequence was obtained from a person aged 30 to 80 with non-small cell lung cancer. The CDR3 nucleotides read TGCGCCAGCAGCCAAGGGGTAGGGCAAGAAGCTTTCTTT. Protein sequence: CASSQGVGQEAFF.